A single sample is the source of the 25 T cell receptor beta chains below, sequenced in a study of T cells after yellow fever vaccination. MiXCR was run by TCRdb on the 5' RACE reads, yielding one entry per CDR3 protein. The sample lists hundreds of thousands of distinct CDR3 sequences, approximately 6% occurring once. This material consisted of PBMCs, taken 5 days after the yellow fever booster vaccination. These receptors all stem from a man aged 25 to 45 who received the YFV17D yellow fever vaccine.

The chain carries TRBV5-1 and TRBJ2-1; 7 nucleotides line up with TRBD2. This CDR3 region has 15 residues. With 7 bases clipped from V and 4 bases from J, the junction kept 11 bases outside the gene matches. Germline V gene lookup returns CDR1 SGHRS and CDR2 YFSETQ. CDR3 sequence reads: CASLSASGTYNEQFF. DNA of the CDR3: TGCGCCAGCTTGTCGGCTAGCGGAACTTACAATGAGCAGTTCTTC.

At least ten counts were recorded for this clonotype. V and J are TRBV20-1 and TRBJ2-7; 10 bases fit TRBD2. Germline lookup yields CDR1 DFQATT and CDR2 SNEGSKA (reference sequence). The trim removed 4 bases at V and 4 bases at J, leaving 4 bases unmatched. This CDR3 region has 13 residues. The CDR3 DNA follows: TGCAGTGCTATAGTTAGCGGGAGGTACGAGCAGTACTTC. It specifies CSAIVSGRYEQYF.

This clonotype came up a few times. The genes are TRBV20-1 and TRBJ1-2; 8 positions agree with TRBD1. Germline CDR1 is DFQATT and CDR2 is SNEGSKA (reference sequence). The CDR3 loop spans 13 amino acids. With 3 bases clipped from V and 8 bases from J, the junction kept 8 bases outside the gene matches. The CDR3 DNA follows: TGCAGTGCTAGGGATCAGGGGGCTCGAGGCTACACCTTC. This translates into CSARDQGARGYTF.

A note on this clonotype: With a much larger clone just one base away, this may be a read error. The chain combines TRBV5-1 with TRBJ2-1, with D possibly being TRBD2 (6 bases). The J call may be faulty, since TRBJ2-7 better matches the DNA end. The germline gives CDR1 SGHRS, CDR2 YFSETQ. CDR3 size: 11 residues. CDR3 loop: CASSSSVEQYF. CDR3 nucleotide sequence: TGCGCCAGCAGCTCTAGCGTTGAGCAGTACTTC.

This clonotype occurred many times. The CDR3 protein is CSVQDRGYEQYF. CDR3 sequence (DNA): TGCAGTGTGCAGGACAGGGGTTACGAGCAGTACTTC. The rearrangement joins TRBV20-1 to TRBJ2-7, with 9 nucleotides matching TRBD1. Germline CDR1 reads DFQATT; CDR2 reads SNEGSKA (reference sequence). Trimming at V came to 7 bases and at J to 4 bases, leaving 5 bases not matched to a gene. The CDR3 covers 12 residues.

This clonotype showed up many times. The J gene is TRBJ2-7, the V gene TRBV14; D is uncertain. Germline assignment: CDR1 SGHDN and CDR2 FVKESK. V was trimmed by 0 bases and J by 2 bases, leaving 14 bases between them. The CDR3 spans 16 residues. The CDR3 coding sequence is TGTGCCAGCAGCCAAGAGCACTCAAAGACAACCTACGAGCAGTACTTC. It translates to CASSQEHSKTTYEQYF.

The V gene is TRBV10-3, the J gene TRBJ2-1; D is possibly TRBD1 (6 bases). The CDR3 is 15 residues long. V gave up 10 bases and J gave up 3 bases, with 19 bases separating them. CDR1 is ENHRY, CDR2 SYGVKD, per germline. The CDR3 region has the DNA TGTGCCACCACGGTAGGGGGACATAACTACAATGAGCAGTTCTTC. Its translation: CATTVGGHNYNEQFF.

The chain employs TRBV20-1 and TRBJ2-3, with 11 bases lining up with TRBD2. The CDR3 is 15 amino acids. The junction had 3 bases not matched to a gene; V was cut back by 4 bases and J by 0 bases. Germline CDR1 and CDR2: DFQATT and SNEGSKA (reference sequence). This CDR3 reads CSAIGLAGSTDTQYF. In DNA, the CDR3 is TGCAGTGCTATAGGACTAGCGGGTAGCACAGATACGCAGTATTTT.

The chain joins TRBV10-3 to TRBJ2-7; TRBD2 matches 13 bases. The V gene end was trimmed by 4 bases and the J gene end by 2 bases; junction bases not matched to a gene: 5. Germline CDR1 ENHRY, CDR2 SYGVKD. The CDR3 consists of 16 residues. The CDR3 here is CAISGAGTSGTYEQYF. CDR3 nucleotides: TGTGCCATCAGTGGTGCCGGGACTAGCGGGACCTACGAGCAGTACTTC.

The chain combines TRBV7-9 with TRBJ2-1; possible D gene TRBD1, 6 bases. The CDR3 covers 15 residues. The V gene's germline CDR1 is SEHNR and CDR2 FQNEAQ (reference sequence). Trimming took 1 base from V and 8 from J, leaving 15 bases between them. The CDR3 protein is CASSLVTGTVHEQFF. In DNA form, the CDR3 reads TGTGCCAGCAGCTTAGTTACAGGGACCGTACATGAGCAGTTCTTC.

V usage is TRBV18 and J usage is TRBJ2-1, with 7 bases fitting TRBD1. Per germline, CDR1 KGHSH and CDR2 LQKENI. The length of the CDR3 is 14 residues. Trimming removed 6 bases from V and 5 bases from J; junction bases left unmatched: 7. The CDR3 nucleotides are TGTGCCAGCTCGCCAGGGACAGTAGACAATGAGCAGTTCTTC. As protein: CASSPGTVDNEQFF.

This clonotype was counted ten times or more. DNA for the CDR3: TGCAGTGCTAGAGATTTGGGGAACACCGGGGAGCTGTTTTTT. Amino acid sequence: CSARDLGNTGELFF. The chain recombines TRBV20-1 with TRBJ2-2; D is ambiguous. V was shortened by 0 bases and J by 1 base, with 6 bases between the two germline ends. CDR3 size: 14 residues. CDR1 and CDR2 (germline): DFQATT, SNEGSKA (reference sequence).

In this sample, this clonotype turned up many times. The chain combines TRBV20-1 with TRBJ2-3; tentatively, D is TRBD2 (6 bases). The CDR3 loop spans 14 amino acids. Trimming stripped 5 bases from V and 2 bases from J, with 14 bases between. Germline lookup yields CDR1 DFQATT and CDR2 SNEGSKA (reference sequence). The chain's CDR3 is CSAGDRRVTDTQYF. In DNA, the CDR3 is TGCAGTGCTGGGGACCGGAGGGTCACAGATACGCAGTATTTT.

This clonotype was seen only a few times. This chain's CDR3 is CATSDHFGTTSNEQFF. CDR3 sequence (DNA): TGTGCCACCAGTGATCACTTCGGGACAACTTCCAATGAGCAGTTCTTC. The V and J genes are TRBV24-1 and TRBJ2-1; weak D call: TRBD1 (6 bases). Germline V gene lookup returns CDR1 KGHDR and CDR2 SFDVKD. V was pared by 3 bases and J by 6 bases, with 17 bases between. CDR3 size: 16 residues.

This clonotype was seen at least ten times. CDR3 sequence (DNA): TGCAGTGCTAGTGGGACAGGACGCGAGCAGTACTTC. Translated, it gives CSASGTGREQYF. The rearrangement uses TRBV20-1 and TRBJ2-7; the match to TRBD1 covers 8 bases. The CDR3 runs 12 residues. From germline, CDR1 is DFQATT and CDR2 SNEGSKA (reference sequence). Losses at the gene ends were 3 bases for V and 6 bases for J; bases not matched to a gene: 4.

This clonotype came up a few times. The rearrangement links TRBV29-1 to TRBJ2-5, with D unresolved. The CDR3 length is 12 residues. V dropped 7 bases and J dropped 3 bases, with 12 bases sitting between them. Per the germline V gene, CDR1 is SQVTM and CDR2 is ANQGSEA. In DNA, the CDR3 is TGCAGCGCGAGCGAAGGAGAAGAGACCCAGTACTTC. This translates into CSASEGEETQYF.

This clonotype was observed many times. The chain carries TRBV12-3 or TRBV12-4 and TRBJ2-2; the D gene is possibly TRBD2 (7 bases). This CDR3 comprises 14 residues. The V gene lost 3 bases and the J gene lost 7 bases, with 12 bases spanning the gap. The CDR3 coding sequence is TGTGCCAGCAGTTTGGGGGGGCGCTTCGGGGAGCTGTTTTTT. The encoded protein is CASSLGGRFGELFF.

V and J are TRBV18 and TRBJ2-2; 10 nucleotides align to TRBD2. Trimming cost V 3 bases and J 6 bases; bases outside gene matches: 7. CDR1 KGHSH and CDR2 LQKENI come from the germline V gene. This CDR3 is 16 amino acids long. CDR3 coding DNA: TGTGCCAGCTCACCGGCGGCTAGCGGGAGTTCCGGGGAGCTGTTTTTT. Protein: CASSPAASGSSGELFF.

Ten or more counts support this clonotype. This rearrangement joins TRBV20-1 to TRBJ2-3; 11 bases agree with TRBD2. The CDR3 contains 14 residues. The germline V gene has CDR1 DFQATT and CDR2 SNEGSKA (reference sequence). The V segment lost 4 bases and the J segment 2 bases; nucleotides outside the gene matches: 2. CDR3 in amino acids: CSAKLAGATDTQYF. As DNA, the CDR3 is TGCAGTGCTAAACTAGCGGGGGCCACAGATACGCAGTATTTT.

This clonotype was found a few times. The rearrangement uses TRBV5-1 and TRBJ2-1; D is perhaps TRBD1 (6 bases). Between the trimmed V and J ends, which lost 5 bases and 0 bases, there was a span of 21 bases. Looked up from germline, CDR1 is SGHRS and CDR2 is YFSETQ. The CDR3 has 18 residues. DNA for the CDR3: TGCGCCAGCAGAATCCGGACAGAGGTCACGTTCTCCTACAATGAGCAGTTCTTC. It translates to CASRIRTEVTFSYNEQFF.

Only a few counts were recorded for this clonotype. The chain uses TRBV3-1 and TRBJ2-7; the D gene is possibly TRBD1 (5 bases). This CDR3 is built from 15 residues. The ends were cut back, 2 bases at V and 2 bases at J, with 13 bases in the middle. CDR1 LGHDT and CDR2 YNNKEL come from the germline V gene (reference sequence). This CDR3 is CASSQWGPEPYEQYF. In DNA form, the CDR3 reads TGTGCCAGCAGCCAATGGGGCCCCGAGCCCTACGAGCAGTACTTC.

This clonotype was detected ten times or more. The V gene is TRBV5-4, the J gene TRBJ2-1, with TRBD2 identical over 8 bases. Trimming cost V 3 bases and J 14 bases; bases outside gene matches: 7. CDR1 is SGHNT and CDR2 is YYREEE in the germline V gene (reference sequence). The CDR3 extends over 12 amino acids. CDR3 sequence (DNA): TGTGCCAGCAGCTCGGGACTAGTGGGGAAGTTCTTC. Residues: CASSSGLVGKFF.

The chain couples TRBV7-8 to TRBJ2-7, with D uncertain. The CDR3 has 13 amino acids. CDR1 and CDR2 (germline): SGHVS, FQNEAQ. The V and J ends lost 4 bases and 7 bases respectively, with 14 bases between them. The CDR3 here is CASSSYTAREQYF. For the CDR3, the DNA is TGTGCCAGCAGCTCTTATACAGCGAGGGAGCAGTACTTC.

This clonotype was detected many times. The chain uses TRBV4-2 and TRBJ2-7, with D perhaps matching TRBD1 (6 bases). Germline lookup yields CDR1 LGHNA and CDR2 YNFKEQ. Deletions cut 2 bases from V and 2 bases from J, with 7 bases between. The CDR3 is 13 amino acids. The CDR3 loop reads CASSQSGAYEQYF. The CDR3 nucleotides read TGTGCCAGCAGCCAATCAGGGGCCTACGAGCAGTACTTC.

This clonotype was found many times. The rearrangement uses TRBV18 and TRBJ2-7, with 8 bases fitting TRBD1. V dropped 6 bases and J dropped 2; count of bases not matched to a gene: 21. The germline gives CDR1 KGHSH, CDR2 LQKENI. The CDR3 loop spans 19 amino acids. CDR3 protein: CASSPRGQGASKITYEQYF. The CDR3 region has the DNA TGTGCCAGCTCCCCCCGGGGCCAGGGGGCCTCGAAAATCACCTACGAGCAGTACTTC.